The 9 T cell receptor beta chains below come from one sample, sequenced in a study of T cell repertoires in cytomegalovirus infection. In TCRdb, the reads were re-called with MiXCR into one record per CDR3 protein. Seen here are under 200,000 distinct CDR3 sequences, about 22% observed once, and the top ten hold 20% to 30%. Their antigens remain unidentified. The starting material was CD8+ T cells from cultured PBMCs, obtained from culture after CMV antigen stimulation. The source is a human donor in good health (CMV status not recorded). Some clones in this sample may be carry-over from other donors' samples.

This sequence joins TRBV7-3 and TRBJ1-2; D is unclear. The length of the CDR3 is 12 residues. Germline V gene data show CDR1 as SGHTA and CDR2 as FQGTGA. Trimming left V 10 bases short and J 8 bases short, with 17 bases between. This CDR3 is CATYSAGEGYTF. DNA of the CDR3: TGTGCCACCTATTCGGCCGGGGAAGGCTACACCTTC.

In this sample, this clonotype turned up many times. This chain uses TRBV10-2 with TRBJ2-1; 10 bases fit TRBD2. CDR1 and CDR2 from the germline V gene are WSHSY and SAAADI. This CDR3 comprises 14 residues. J gave up 7 bases and V 6 bases, and 6 bases lay outside the gene matches. The CDR3 here is CASRTSGAANEQFF. The CDR3 coding sequence is TGCGCCAGCAGAACTAGCGGGGCCGCAAATGAGCAGTTCTTC.

The rearrangement links TRBV7-9 to TRBJ2-5; 9 nucleotides agree with TRBD1. The CDR3 is 15 amino acids. Germline loops: CDR1 SEHNR, CDR2 FQNEAQ (reference sequence). The junction had 8 bases not matched to a gene; V was cut back by 5 bases and J by 4 bases. The CDR3: CASSPPGQGSETQYF. CDR3 nucleotides: TGTGCCAGCAGCCCTCCGGGACAGGGATCAGAGACCCAGTACTTC.

This clonotype appeared a few times. The V and J genes are TRBV6-1 and TRBJ1-5, with D unresolved. The germline V gene has CDR1 MNHNS and CDR2 SASEGT. Trimming stripped 6 bases from V and 10 bases from J, with 22 bases between. The CDR3 has 15 residues. The CDR3 reads CASSAYSGWGAPQHF. CDR3 sequence (DNA): TGTGCCAGCAGCGCATATTCCGGATGGGGAGCCCCCCAGCATTTT.

This chain uses TRBV10-2 with TRBJ1-1; D is ambiguous. The V end lost 6 bases, the J end lost 1 base, and 9 bases lay between the germline ends. The germline V gene encodes CDR1 WSHSY and CDR2 SAAADI. This CDR3 has 13 residues. CDR3 coding DNA: TGCGCCAGCAGGGACTTCGGGAACACTGAAGCTTTCTTT. Translating it yields CASRDFGNTEAFF.

This clonotype has a single count. The V call is TRBV7-2, the J call TRBJ2-7, with D maybe TRBD2 (7 bases). Germline assignment: CDR1 SGHTA and CDR2 FQGNSA. The V and J ends lost 5 bases and 2 bases respectively, with 16 bases between them. The CDR3 totals 15 residues. The CDR3, as DNA: TGTGCCAGCAGCCCCTTCGGGGGGCGAACCTACGAGCAGTACTTC. It encodes CASSPFGGRTYEQYF.

In this sample, this clonotype turned up many times. J is TRBJ2-1 and V is TRBV12-3 or TRBV12-4; TRBD2 is a possible D gene (6 bases). This CDR3 is built from 14 residues. V was trimmed by 6 bases and J by 4 bases, leaving 13 bases between them. This chain's CDR3 is CASSLRTIYNEQFF. CDR3 nucleotides: TGTGCCAGCAGCTTACGGACTATTTACAATGAGCAGTTCTTC.

This clonotype occurred a few times. The V and J genes are TRBV27 and TRBJ1-1; the match to TRBD1 covers 8 bases. Germline loops: CDR1 MNHEY, CDR2 SMNVEV (reference sequence). The ends lost 5 bases at V and 3 bases at J; junction bases unmatched: 5. The CDR3 is made up of 14 amino acids. CDR3 DNA sequence: TGTGCCAGCAGTACATTGACAGGGGACACTGAAGCTTTCTTT. It yields the protein CASSTLTGDTEAFF.

The V call is TRBV7-8, the J call TRBJ2-1; possible D gene TRBD2, 5 bases. The V and J ends lost 1 base and 7 bases respectively, with 8 bases between them. Germline-derived CDR1 and CDR2 are SGHVS and FQNEAQ. The CDR3 has 13 residues. The CDR3 reads CASSLGTGNEQFF. The CDR3 DNA is TGTGCCAGCAGCTTAGGGACGGGGAATGAGCAGTTCTTC.